This TCR beta chain was identified during a study of blood T cell repertoires in COVID-19. This CDR3 spans 12 amino acids. V dropped 6 bases and J dropped 2; count of bases not matched to a gene: 0. Measured with immunoSEQ multiplex PCR; TCRdb has only the in-frame clones, and not every one. In the table there are 360,000 or so clones, around 89% of which are singletons. The chain carries TRBV23-1 and TRBJ1-2, with TRBD1 identical over 7 bases. TRBV23-1 is an open reading frame whose function is uncertain. The sequence came from a man younger than 30 with active or convalescent COVID-19. Sequencing was done on a sample of peripheral blood. CDR3 loop: CASRDRNYGYTF. Here the CDR3 DNA reads TGCGCCAGCAGGGACAGGAACTATGGCTACACCTTC.